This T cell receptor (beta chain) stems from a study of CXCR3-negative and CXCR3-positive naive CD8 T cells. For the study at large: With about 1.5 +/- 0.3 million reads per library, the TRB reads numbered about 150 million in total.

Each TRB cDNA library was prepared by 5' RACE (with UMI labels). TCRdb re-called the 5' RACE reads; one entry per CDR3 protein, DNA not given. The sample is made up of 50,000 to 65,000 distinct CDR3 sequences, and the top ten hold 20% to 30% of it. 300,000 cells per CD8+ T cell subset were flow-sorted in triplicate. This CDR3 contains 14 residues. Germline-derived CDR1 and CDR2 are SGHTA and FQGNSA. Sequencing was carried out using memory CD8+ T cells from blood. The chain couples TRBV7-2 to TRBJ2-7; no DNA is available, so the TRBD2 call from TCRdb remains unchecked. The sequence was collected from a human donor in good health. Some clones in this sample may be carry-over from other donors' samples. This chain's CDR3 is CASSLGLAGVEQYF.